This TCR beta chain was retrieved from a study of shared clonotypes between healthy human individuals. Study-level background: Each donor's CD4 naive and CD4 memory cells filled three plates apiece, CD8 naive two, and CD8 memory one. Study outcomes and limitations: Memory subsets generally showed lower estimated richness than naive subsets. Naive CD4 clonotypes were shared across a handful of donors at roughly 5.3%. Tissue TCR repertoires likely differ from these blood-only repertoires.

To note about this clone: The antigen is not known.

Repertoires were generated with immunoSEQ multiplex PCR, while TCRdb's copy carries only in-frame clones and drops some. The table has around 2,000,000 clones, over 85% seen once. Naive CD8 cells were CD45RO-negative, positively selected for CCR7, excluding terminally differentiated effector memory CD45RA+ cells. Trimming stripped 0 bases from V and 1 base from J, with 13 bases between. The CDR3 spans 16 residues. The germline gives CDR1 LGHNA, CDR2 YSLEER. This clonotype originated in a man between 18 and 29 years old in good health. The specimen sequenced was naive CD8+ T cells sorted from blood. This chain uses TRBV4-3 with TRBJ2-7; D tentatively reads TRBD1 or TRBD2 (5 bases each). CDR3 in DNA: TGCGCCAGCAGCCAAGATCGAAGGGGCGGGTCCTACGAGCAGTACTTC. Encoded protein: CASSQDRRGGSYEQYF.